This T cell receptor beta chain was sequenced for a study of identical twins. Findings and caveats of the study: Monozygotic twins shared more out-of-frame TCR alpha than recombination models predicted. The study based its conclusions on cross-sectional statistical analysis and did not follow the same donors.

In TCRdb, the 5' RACE reads were re-called with MiXCR into one record per CDR3 protein. The sample consists of fewer than 350,000 distinct CDR3 sequences, roughly 8.6% of them appearing once. Germline loops: CDR1 LNHNV, CDR2 YYDKDF (reference sequence). This CDR3 is 16 amino acids long. V shed 1 base, J shed 1 base, and the junction held 3 bases outside the gene matches. This clonotype was found many times. What it binds is not known. Another study also made use of these data, one on yellow fever vaccine responses in identical twins.

This chain connects TRBV15 to TRBJ2-5, with 10 positions matching TRBD1. The origin of this receptor is a woman under 30 in good health. The specimen was memory (CD45RO+) T cells sorted from blood. This chain's CDR3 is CATSRGRTGGQETQYF. The CDR3, as DNA: TGTGCCACCAGCAGAGGCCGGACAGGGGGCCAAGAGACCCAGTACTTC.